At least ten counts were recorded for the clone carrying this T cell receptor beta chain. Its antigen is undetermined. V was shortened by 4 bases and J by 4 bases, with 15 bases between the two germline ends. The CDR3 is 15 residues long. Germline V gives CDR1 LGHDT, CDR2 YNNKEL (reference sequence). This specimen comes from a study of T cells in Graves' hyperthyroidism and ophthalmopathy. Uncontrolled infections, other autoimmune diseases, pregnancy or lactation led to exclusion of patients. Isolation of PBMCs was performed on about 9.9 ml fresh peripheral blood. Notes on the study in general: Model output signaled ophthalmopathy a median about 6.3 months ahead of onset. Also found in blood were most expanded thyroid clonotypes above 0.001.

RNA transcripts yielded amplified TCR beta CDR3 regions. The study used the HTBI primer set for a first-round RT-PCR of the TCR CDR3. From the multiplex PCR reads, TCRdb called clonotypes with MiXCR, one entry per CDR3 protein. The sample holds hundreds of thousands of distinct CDR3 sequences, about 14% seen once. Sequenced: blood. This chain connects TRBV3-1 to TRBJ2-3; tentative D call: TRBD1 (6 bases). This TCR was sampled from a woman aged 18-29 years with Graves' hyperthyroidism. Written as DNA, the CDR3 is TGTGCCAGCAGCCCGCGTCAGCGGACAGCAGATACGCAGTATTTT. It specifies CASSPRQRTADTQYF.